Sequencing of this T cell receptor (beta chain) was carried out in a study of blood T cell repertoires in COVID-19. Study in general: Donors in the United States, Italy and Spain gave samples during acute or convalescent COVID-19.

Seattle's enrolled individuals joined amid active infection and were then monitored longitudinally. Original processing methods: Researchers report that nucleated cell counts were estimated from reference gene primer amplification. The assay was immunoSEQ multiplex PCR, and TCRdb's table has in-frame clones only and misses some. V, J and clone size are taken as reported in that table, and D and trimming were inferred from the DNA itself. The sample consists of about 200,000 clones, approximately 86% of them appearing once. V was shortened by 6 bases and J by 3 bases, with 12 bases between the two germline ends. The CDR3 loop spans 15 amino acids. Germline CDR1 reads MNHEY; CDR2 reads SVGAGI.

This chain joins TRBV6-5 and TRBJ2-6; no definite D call. This clonotype was sampled from a woman in her 50s with COVID-19, enrolled during active disease. The sample was peripheral blood. The CDR3 region has the DNA TGTGCCAGCAGCAAAGATAGAGGTGGGGCCAACGTCCTGACTTTC. It yields the protein CASSKDRGGANVLTF.